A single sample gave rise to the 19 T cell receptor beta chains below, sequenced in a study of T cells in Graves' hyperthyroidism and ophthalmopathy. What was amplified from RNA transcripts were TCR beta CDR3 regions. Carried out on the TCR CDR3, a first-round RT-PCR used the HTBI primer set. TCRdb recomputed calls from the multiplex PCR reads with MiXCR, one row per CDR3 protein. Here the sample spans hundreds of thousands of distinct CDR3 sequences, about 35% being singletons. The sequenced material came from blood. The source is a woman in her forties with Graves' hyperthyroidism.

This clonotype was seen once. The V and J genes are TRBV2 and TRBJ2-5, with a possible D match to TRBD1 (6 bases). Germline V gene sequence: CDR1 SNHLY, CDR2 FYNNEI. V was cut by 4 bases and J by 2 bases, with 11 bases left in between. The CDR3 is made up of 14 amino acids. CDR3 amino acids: CASSARTAQETQYF. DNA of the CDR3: TGTGCCAGCAGTGCAAGGACAGCTCAAGAGACCCAGTACTTC.

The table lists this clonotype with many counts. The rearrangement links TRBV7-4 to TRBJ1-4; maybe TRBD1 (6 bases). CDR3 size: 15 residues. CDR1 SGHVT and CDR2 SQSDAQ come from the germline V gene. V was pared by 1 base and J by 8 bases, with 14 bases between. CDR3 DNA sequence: TGTGCCAGCAGCTTAGAAGGGGCAGGGGACGAAAAACTGTTTTTT. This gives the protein CASSLEGAGDEKLFF.

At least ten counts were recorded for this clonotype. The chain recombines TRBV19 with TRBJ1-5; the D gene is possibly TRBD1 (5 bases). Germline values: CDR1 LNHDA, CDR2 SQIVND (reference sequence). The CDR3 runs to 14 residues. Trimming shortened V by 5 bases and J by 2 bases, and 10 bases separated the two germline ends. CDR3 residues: CASSLLGGNQPQHF. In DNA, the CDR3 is TGTGCCAGTAGTCTCCTGGGGGGCAATCAGCCCCAGCATTTT.

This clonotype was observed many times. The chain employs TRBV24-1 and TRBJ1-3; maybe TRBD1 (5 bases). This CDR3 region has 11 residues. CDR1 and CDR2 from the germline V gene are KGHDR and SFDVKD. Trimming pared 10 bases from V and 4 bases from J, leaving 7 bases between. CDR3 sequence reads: CATGAGNTIYF. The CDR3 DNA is TGTGCCACAGGGGCAGGAAACACCATATATTTT.

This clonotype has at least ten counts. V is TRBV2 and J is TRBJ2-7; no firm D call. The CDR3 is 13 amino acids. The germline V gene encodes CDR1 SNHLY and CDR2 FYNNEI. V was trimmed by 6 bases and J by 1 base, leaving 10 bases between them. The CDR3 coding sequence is TGTGCCAGCAGCTGGAGATTTTCCTACGAGCAGTACTTC. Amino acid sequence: CASSWRFSYEQYF.

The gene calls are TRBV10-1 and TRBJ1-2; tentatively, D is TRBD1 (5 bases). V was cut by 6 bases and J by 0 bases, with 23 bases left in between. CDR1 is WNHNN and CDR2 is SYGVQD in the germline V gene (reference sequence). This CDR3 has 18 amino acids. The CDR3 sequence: CASSQVGAGKHTNYGYTF. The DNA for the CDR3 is TGCGCCAGCAGCCAAGTAGGGGCAGGGAAACACACTAACTATGGCTACACCTTC.

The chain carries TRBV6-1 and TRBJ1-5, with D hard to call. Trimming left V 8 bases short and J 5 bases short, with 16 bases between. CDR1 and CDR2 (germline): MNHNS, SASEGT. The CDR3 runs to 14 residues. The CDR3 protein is CASPSRRYHQPQHF. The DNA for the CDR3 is TGTGCCAGCCCCTCCCGGAGGTACCATCAGCCCCAGCATTTT.

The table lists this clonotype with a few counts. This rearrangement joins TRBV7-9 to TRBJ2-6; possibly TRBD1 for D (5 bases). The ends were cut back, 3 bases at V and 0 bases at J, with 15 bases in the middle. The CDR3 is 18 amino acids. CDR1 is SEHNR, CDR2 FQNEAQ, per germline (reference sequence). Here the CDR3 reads CASSFRQTLRSGANVLTF. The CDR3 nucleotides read TGTGCCAGCAGCTTCAGACAGACCCTTCGCTCTGGGGCCAACGTCCTGACTTTC.

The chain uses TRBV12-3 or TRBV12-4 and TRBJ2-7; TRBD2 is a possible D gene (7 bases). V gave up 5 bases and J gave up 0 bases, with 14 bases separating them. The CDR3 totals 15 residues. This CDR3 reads CASSRKGGASYEQYF. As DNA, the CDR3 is TGTGCCAGCAGTAGGAAAGGGGGGGCCTCCTACGAGCAGTACTTC.

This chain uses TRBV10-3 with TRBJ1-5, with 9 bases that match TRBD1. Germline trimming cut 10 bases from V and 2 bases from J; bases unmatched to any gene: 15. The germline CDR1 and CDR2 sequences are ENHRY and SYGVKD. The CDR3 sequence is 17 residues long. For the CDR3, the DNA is TGTGCCAGTAGTCTATACAGCGGACAGGGGCGCAATCAGCCCCAGCATTTT. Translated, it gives CASSLYSGQGRNQPQHF.

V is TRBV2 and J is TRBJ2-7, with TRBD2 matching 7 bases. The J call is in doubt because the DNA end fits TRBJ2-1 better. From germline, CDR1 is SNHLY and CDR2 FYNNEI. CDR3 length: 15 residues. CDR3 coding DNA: TGTGCCAGCAGATTGGCTAGCGGTAGAGGTTATGAGCAGTTCTTC. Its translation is CASRLASGRGYEQFF.

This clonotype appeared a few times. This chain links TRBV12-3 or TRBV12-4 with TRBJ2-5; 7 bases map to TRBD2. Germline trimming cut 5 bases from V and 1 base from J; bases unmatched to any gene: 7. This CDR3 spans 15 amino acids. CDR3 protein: CASSLFGTTQETQYF. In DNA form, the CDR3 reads TGTGCCAGCAGTCTATTCGGGACTACCCAAGAGACCCAGTACTTC.

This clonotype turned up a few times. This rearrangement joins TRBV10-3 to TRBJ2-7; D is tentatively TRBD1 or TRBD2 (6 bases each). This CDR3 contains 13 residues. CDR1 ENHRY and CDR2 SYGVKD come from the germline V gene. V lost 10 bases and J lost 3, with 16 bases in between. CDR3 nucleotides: TGTGCCAGCAAGAACAGGGACTTCTACGAGCAGTACTTC. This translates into CASKNRDFYEQYF.

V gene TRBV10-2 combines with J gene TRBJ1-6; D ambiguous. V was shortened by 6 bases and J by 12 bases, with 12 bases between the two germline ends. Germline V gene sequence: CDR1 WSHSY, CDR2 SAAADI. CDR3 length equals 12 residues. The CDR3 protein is CASRADVEPLHF. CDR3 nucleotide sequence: TGCGCCAGCAGGGCCGACGTGGAACCCCTCCACTTT.

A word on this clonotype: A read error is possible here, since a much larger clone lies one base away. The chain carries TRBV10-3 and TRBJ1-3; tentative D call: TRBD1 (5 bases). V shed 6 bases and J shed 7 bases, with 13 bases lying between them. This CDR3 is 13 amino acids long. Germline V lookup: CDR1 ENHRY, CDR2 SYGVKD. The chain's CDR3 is CAISIGTWNTIYF. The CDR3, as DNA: TGTGCCATCAGCATCGGGACGTGGAACACCATATATTTT.

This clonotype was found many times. CDR3 bases: TGCAGCGTTGGTGGCGGTCAAGAGACCCAGTACTTC. Its protein product is CSVGGGQETQYF. This chain joins TRBV29-1 and TRBJ2-5; D gene unclear. Per germline, CDR1 SQVTM and CDR2 ANQGSEA. This CDR3 spans 12 amino acids. Trimming left V 4 bases short and J 2 bases short, with 8 bases between. The full variable domain, rest sourced from reference TRBV29-1 and TRBJ2-5, is SAVISQKPSRDICQRGTSLTIQCQVDSQVTMMFWYRQQPGQSLTLIATANQGSEATYESGFVIDKFPISRPNLTFSTLTVSNMSPEDSSIYLCSVGGGQETQYFGPGTRLLVL.

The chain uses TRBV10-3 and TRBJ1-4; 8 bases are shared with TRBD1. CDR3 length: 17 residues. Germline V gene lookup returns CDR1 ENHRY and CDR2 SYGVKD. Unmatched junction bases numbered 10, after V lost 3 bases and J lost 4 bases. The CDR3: CAISDSGTGSLNEKLFF. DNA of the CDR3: TGTGCCATCAGTGACTCCGGGACAGGCAGCCTTAATGAAAAACTGTTTTTT.

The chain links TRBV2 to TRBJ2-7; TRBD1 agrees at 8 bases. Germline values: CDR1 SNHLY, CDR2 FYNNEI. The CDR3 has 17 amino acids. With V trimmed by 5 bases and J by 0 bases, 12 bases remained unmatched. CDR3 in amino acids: CASSYGTGSPVSYEQYF. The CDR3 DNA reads TGTGCCAGCAGTTACGGGACAGGCTCCCCGGTCTCCTACGAGCAGTACTTC.

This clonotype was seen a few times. The CDR3 reads CASTKTRLNTEAFF. CDR3 coding DNA: TGTGCCAGCACAAAAACGAGATTGAACACTGAAGCTTTCTTT. The V gene is TRBV12-3 or TRBV12-4, the J gene TRBJ1-1; D is uncertain. V lost 7 bases and J lost 0, with 12 bases in between. This CDR3 is built from 14 residues.